One and the same sample provided the 14 T cell receptor beta chains below, sequenced in a study of cytotoxic CD8 clonotypes in ibrutinib-treated CLL. Measured with immunoSEQ multiplex PCR; TCRdb has only the in-frame clones, and not every one. The table includes tens of thousands of clones, approximately 52% detected once. The sequencing used PBMCs, collected after 24 months of ibrutinib treatment. These receptor sequences come from a human donor with chronic lymphocytic leukemia.

The chain couples TRBV7-2 to TRBJ2-7; 10 positions match TRBD2. J gave up 4 bases and V 7 bases, and 10 bases lay outside the gene matches. The CDR3 extends over 15 amino acids. Germline V gene sequence: CDR1 SGHTA, CDR2 FQGNSA. The CDR3 coding sequence is TGTGCCAGCATCAAAGACCTAGCGGGAGTGTACGAGCAGTACTTC. Translated: CASIKDLAGVYEQYF.

This clone was counted a few times. V usage is TRBV15 and J usage is TRBJ1-2; D is uncertain. The V gene's germline CDR1 is LNHNV and CDR2 YYDKDF (reference sequence). With 4 bases removed from V and 0 bases from J, the gap between germline ends came to 15 bases. The CDR3 contains 16 residues. The CDR3 spells CATSTGGRLANYGYTF. CDR3 bases: TGTGCCACCAGCACCGGTGGAAGACTCGCTAACTATGGCTACACCTTC.

The V and J genes are TRBV15 and TRBJ1-3, with D perhaps TRBD1 (6 bases). The CDR3 extends over 18 amino acids. Between the trimmed V and J ends, which lost 1 base and 2 bases, there was a span of 18 bases. Germline V gene sequence: CDR1 LNHNV, CDR2 YYDKDF (reference sequence). CDR3 amino acids: CATSRGTLIEGAGNTIYF. CDR3 coding DNA: TGTGCCACCAGCAGAGGGACTTTAATTGAGGGGGCTGGAAACACCATATATTTT.

CDR3 nucleotide sequence: TGCGCCAGCAGCCAGACCACAGGGGTGGGGACCCAGTACTTC. Amino acid sequence: CASSQTTGVGTQYF. The chain couples TRBV4-1 to TRBJ2-5, with 7 bases fitting TRBD1. Germline CDR1 is MGHRA and CDR2 is YSYEKL. J was trimmed by 7 bases and V by 3 bases; bases with no gene match: 8. The CDR3 sequence is 14 residues long.

This clone was counted between two and nine times. The rearrangement joins TRBV27 to TRBJ2-3, with 8 bases aligning to TRBD2. The CDR3 sequence is 15 residues long. In germline, CDR1 is MNHEY, CDR2 SMNVEV (reference sequence). Unmatched junction bases numbered 9, after V lost 6 bases and J lost 4 bases. The CDR3 DNA is TGTGCCAGCAGGTCCTACTCGGGAGGGCCAGATACGCAGTATTTT. Translated, it gives CASRSYSGGPDTQYF.

The rearrangement links TRBV5-1 to TRBJ2-7, with 11 nucleotides matching TRBD1. This CDR3 comprises 15 residues. V lost 0 bases and J lost 7; bases outside the gene matches: 6. Germline CDR1 and CDR2: SGHRS and YFSETQ. The CDR3 protein is CASSLEGQGVGEQYF. For the CDR3, the DNA is TGCGCCAGCAGCTTGGAGGGACAGGGGGTAGGTGAGCAGTACTTC.

The rearrangement links TRBV5-6 to TRBJ1-1; 7 bases are shared with TRBD1. Looked up from germline, CDR1 is SGHDT and CDR2 is YYEEEE. The CDR3 has 15 amino acids. With 4 bases clipped from V and 6 bases from J, the junction kept 12 bases outside the gene matches. In DNA form, the CDR3 reads TGTGCCAGCAGCCCGACAGGGACCCCCTGGGCTGAAGCTTTCTTT. Translated: CASSPTGTPWAEAFF. Using reference TRBV5-6 and TRBJ1-1 for the parts outside the CDR3, the full variable domain is DAGVTQSPTHLIKTRGQQVTLRCSPKSGHDTVSWYQQALGQGPQFIFQYYEEEERQRGNFPDRFSGHQFPNYSSELNVNALLLGDSALYLCASSPTGTPWAEAFFGQGTRLTVV.

This clone appeared many times. The chain recombines TRBV28 with TRBJ2-2; 8 positions match TRBD1. Germline V gene sequence: CDR1 MDHEN, CDR2 SYDVKM. V lost 6 bases and J lost 2; bases outside the gene matches: 11. The CDR3 loop spans 17 amino acids. The CDR3 here is CASSITGGWFNTGELFF. The CDR3 DNA sequence: TGTGCCAGCAGCATCACAGGGGGTTGGTTCAACACCGGGGAGCTGTTTTTT.

The gene calls are TRBV7-9 and TRBJ2-1; 11 positions agree with TRBD1. The germline CDR1 and CDR2 sequences are SEHNR and FQNEAQ (reference sequence). The CDR3 is made up of 16 amino acids. V was clipped by 4 bases and J by 7 bases; unmatched bases: 9. The CDR3 DNA sequence: TGTGCCAGCAGCTCCACGGACAGGGGGCTGTGGAATGAGCAGTTCTTC. Protein product: CASSSTDRGLWNEQFF.

This clone was seen many times. The genes are TRBV15 and TRBJ2-7; TRBD2 is a possible D gene (5 bases). The CDR3 runs 14 residues. V was cut by 1 base and J by 1 base, with 8 bases left in between. Germline lookup yields CDR1 LNHNV and CDR2 YYDKDF (reference sequence). The CDR3: CATSRAPGSYEQYF. The CDR3 DNA sequence: TGTGCCACCAGCAGAGCGCCGGGGTCCTACGAGCAGTACTTC. The complete variable domain, with remaining parts taken from reference TRBV15 and TRBJ2-7, reads DAMVIQNPRYQVTQFGKPVTLSCSQTLNHNVMYWYQQKSSQAPKLLFHYYDKDFNNEADTPDNFQSRRPNTSFCFLDIRSPGLGDTAMYLCATSRAPGSYEQYFGPGTRLTVT.

This clone appeared a few times. The V call is TRBV5-4, the J call TRBJ2-7, with 9 bases that match TRBD1. V gave up 4 bases and J gave up 3 bases; unmatched junction bases: 5. The CDR3 length is 14 residues. Germline lookup yields CDR1 SGHNT and CDR2 YYREEE (reference sequence). Written as DNA, the CDR3 is TGTGCCAGCAGCCTAGGGACAGGGATCTACGAGCAGTACTTC. Encoded protein: CASSLGTGIYEQYF. The variable domain in full, completed from reference TRBV5-4 and TRBJ2-7, reads ETGVTQSPTHLIKTRGQQVTLRCSSQSGHNTVSWYQQALGQGPQFIFQYYREEENGRGNFPPRFSGLQFPNYSSELNVNALELDDSALYLCASSLGTGIYEQYFGPGTRLTVT.

This clone was found a few times. This chain connects TRBV11-3 to TRBJ2-3; 11 bases are a match to TRBD2. From germline, CDR1 is SGHNT and CDR2 YENEEA. This CDR3 is 15 amino acids long. The junction had 2 bases not matched to a gene; V was cut back by 5 bases and J by 1 base. The CDR3 nucleotides read TGTGCCAGCAGCACGACTAGCGGGGGCACAGATACGCAGTATTTT. It encodes CASSTTSGGTDTQYF.

The V call is TRBV5-5, the J call TRBJ2-7, with D possibly TRBD1 on 6 matching bases. Looked up from germline, CDR1 is SGHKS and CDR2 is YYEKEE (reference sequence). The V end was cut by 1 base, the J end by 4 bases, with 12 bases between. This CDR3 is built from 14 residues. CDR3 sequence: CASSLHGQIYEQYF. The CDR3 DNA is TGTGCCAGCAGCTTGCATGGACAGATATACGAGCAGTACTTC.

This clone was counted between two and nine times. Here the CDR3 reads CASTRVAGTDTQYF. CDR3 coding DNA: TGTGCCAGCACACGGGTAGCTGGTACAGATACGCAGTATTTT. The chain joins TRBV6-1 to TRBJ2-3; D is unclear. This CDR3 has 14 amino acids. The V end was cut by 7 bases, the J end by 3 bases, with 14 bases between. The germline V gene has CDR1 MNHNS and CDR2 SASEGT.